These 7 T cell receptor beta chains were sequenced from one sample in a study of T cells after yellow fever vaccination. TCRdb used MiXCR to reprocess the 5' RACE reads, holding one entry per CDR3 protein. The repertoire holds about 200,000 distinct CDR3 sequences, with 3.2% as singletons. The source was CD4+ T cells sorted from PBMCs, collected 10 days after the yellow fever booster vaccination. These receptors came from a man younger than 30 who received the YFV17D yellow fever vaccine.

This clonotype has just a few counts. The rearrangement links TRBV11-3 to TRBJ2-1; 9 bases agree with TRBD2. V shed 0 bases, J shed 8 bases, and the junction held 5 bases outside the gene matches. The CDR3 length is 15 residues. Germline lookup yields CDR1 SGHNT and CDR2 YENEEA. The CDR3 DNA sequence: TGTGCCAGCAGCTTAGAGGGCGGGGGGGTACATGAGCAGTTCTTC. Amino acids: CASSLEGGGVHEQFF.

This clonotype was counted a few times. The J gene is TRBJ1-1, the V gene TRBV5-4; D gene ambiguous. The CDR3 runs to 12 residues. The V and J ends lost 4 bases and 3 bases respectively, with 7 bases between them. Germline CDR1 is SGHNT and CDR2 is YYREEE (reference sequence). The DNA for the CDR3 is TGTGCCAGCAGCGGGCGTGACACTGAAGCTTTCTTT. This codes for CASSGRDTEAFF.

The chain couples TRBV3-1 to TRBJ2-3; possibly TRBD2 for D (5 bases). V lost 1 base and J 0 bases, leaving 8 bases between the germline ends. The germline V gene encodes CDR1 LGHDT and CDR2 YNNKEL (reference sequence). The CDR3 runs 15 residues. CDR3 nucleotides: TGTGCCAGCAGCCAAGCCAGCGGTAGCACAGATACGCAGTATTTT. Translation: CASSQASGSTDTQYF.

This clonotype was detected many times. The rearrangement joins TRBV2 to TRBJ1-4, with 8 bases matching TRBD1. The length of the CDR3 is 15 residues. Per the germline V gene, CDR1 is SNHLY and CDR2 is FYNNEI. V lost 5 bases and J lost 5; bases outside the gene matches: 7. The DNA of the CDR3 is TGTGCCAGCAGTAGTTGGACAGGGACCAATGAAAAACTGTTTTTT. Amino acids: CASSSWTGTNEKLFF. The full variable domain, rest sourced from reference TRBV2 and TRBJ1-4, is EPEVTQTPSHQVTQMGQEVILRCVPISNHLYFYWYRQILGQKVEFLVSFYNNEISEKSEIFDDQFSVERPDGSNFTLKIRSTKLEDSAMYFCASSSWTGTNEKLFFGSGTQLSVL.

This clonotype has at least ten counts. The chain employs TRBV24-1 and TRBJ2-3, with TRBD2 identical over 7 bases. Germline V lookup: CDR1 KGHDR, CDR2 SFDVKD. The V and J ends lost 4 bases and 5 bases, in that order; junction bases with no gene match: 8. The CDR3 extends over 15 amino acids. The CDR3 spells CATSDTRGYGDTQYF. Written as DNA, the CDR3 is TGTGCCACCAGTGACACGCGGGGGTACGGAGATACGCAGTATTTT.

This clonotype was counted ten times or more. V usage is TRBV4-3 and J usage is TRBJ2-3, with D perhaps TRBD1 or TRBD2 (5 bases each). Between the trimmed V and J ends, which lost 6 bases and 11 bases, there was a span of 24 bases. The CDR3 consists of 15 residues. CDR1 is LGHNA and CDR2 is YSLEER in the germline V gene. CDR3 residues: CASSRLGDLVGVQYF. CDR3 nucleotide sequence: TGCGCCAGCAGTAGGTTGGGGGACCTGGTTGGTGTGCAGTATTTT.

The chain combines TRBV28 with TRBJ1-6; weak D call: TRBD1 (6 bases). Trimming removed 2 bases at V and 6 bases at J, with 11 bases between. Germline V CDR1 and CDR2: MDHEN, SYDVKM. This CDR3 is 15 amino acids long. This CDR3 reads CASSLSSRGNSPLHF. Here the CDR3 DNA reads TGTGCCAGCAGTTTAAGCAGCAGGGGTAATTCACCCCTCCACTTT.